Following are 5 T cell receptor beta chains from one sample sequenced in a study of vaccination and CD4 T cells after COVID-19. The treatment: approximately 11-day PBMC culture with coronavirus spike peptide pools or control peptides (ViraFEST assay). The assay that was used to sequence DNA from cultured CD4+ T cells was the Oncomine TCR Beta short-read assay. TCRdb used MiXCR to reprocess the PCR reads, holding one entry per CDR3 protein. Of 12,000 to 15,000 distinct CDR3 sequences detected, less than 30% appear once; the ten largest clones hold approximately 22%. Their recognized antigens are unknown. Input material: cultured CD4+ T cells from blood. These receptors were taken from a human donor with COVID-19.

The CDR3 DNA reads TGTGCTAGCAGGACAGTGAACGATGGCTACACCTTC. Amino acid sequence: CASRTVNDGYTF. The rearrangement uses TRBV18 and TRBJ1-2; weak D call: TRBD1 (6 bases). The CDR3 consists of 12 residues. Looked up from germline, CDR1 is KGHSH and CDR2 is LQKENI.

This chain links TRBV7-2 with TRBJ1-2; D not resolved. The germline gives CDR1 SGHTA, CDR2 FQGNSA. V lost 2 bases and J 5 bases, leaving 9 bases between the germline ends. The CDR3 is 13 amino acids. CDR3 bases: TGTGCCAGCAGCTTATCTCCCGTGTATGGCTACACCTTC. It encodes CASSLSPVYGYTF.

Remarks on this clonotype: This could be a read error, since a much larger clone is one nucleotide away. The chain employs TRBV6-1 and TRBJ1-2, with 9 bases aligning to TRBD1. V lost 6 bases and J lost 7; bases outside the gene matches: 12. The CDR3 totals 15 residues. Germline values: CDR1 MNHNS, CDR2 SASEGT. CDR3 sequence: CASREGGQGIRGYTF. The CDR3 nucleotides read TGTGCCAGCAGGGAGGGGGGACAGGGAATTCGTGGCTACACCTTC.

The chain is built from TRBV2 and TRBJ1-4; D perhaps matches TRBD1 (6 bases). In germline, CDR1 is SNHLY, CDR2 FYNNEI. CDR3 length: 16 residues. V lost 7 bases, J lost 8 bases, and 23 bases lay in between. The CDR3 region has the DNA TGTGCCAGCACCCGCTCGGGGGCTGGGTATAACGAAAAACTGTTTTTT. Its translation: CASTRSGAGYNEKLFF.

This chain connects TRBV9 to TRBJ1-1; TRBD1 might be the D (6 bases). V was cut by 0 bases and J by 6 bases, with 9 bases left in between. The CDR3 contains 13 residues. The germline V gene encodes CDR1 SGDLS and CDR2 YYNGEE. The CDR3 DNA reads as TGTGCCAGCAGCGTAGGGAGGACAGCTGAAGCTTTCTTT. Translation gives CASSVGRTAEAFF.